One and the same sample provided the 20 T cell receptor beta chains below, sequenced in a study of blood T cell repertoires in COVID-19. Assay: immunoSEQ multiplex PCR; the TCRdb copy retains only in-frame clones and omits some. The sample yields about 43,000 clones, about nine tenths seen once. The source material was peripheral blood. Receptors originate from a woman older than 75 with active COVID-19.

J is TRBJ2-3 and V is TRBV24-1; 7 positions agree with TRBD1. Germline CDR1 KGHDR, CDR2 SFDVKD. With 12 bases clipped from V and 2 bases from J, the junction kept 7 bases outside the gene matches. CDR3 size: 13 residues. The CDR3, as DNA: TGTGCCGCCCACAGGGGACCCACAGATACGCAGTATTTT. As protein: CAAHRGPTDTQYF.

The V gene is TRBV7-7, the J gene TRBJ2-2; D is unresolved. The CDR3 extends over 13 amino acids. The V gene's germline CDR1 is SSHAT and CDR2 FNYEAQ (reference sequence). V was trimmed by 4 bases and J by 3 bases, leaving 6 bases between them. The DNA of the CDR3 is TGTGCCAGCAGCTGGTCGGACACCGGGGAGCTGTTTTTT. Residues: CASSWSDTGELFF.

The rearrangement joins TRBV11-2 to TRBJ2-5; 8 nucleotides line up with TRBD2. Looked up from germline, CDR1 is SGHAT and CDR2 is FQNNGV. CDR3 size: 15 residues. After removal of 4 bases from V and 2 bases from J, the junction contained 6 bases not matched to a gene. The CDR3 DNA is TGTGCCAGCAGCTGGAGCGGGGGCGTTCAAGAGACCCAGTACTTC. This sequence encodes CASSWSGGVQETQYF. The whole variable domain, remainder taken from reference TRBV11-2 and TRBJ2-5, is EAGVAQSPRYKIIEKRQSVAFWCNPISGHATLYWYQQILGQGPKLLIQFQNNGVVDDSQLPKDRFSAERLKGVDSTLKIQPAKLEDSAVYLCASSWSGGVQETQYFGPGTRLLVL.

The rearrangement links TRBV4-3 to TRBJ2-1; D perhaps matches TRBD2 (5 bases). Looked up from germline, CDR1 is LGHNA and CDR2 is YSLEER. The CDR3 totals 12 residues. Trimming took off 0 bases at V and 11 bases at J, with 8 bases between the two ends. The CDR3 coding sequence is TGCGCCAGCAGCCAAGATGAGGGTAAGCAGTTCTTC. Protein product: CASSQDEGKQFF.

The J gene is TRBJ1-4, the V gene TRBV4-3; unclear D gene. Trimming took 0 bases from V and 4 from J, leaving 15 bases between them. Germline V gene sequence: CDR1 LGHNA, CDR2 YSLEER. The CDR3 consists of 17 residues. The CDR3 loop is CASSQDGPGSGNEKLFF. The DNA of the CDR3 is TGCGCCAGCAGCCAAGATGGGCCGGGCAGCGGTAATGAAAAACTGTTTTTT.

The DNA for the CDR3 is TGTGCCACCTCAGGGGTGACTGAAGCTTTCTTT. Translation gives CATSGVTEAFF. This rearrangement joins TRBV30 to TRBJ1-1; D might be TRBD1 (6 bases). CDR3 size: 11 residues. Trimming took off 8 bases at V and 5 bases at J, with 12 bases between the two ends. CDR1 and CDR2 from the germline V gene are GTSNPN and SVGIG (reference sequence). Complete variable domain (other parts from reference TRBV30 and TRBJ1-1): SQTIHQWPATLVQPVGSPLSLECTVEGTSNPNLYWYRQAAGRGLQLLFYSVGIGQISSEVPQNLSASRPQDRQFILSSKKLLLSDSGFYLCATSGVTEAFFGQGTRLTVV.

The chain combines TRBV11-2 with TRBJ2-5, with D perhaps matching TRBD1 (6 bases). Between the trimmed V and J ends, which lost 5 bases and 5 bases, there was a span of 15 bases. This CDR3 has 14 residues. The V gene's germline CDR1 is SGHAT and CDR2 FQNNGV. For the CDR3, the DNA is TGTGCCAGCAGCGACGCCTACAGGGTTGAGACCCAGTACTTC. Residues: CASSDAYRVETQYF.

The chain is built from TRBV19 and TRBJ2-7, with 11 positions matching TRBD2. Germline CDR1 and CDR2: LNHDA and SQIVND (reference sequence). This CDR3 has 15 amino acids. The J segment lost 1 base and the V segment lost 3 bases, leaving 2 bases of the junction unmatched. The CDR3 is CASSILAGGSYEQYF. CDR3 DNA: TGTGCCAGTAGTATCCTAGCGGGGGGTTCCTACGAGCAGTACTTC.

The DNA of the CDR3 is TGTGCCAGCAGTTCCGACAGAAGTAACACTGAAGCTTTCTTT. It specifies CASSSDRSNTEAFF. V is TRBV6-5 and J is TRBJ1-1; a possible D gene is TRBD1 (5 bases). The CDR3 consists of 14 residues. V lost 4 bases and J 2 bases, leaving 11 bases between the germline ends. CDR1 and CDR2 from the germline V gene are MNHEY and SVGAGI.

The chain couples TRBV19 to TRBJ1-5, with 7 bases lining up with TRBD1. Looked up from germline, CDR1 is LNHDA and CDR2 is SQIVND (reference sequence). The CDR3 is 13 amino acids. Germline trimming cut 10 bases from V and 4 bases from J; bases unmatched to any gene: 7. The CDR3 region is CATYRGGNQPQHF. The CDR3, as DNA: TGTGCCACCTACAGGGGTGGTAATCAGCCCCAGCATTTT.

The CDR3 loop reads CAWSVEVRVDQAYF. The CDR3 DNA follows: TGTGCCTGGAGTGTAGAGGTCAGGGTCGATCAGGCGTACTTC. The V gene is TRBV30, the J gene TRBJ2-7; possible D gene TRBD1, 5 bases. Trimming took off 0 bases at V and 12 bases at J, with 21 bases between the two ends. The CDR3 loop spans 14 amino acids. Germline CDR1 reads GTSNPN; CDR2 reads SVGIG (reference sequence). Drawing the rest from reference TRBV30 and TRBJ2-7, the complete variable domain is SQTIHQWPATLVQPVGSPLSLECTVEGTSNPNLYWYRQAAGRGLQLLFYSVGIGQISSEVPQNLSASRPQDRQFILSSKKLLLSDSGFYLCAWSVEVRVDQAYFGPGTRLTVT.

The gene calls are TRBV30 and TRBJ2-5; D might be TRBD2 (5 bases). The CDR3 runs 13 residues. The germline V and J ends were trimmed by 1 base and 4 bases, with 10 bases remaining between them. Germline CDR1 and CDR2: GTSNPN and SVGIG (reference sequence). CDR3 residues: CAWSATRTETQYF. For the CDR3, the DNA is TGTGCCTGGAGTGCTACTAGAACAGAGACCCAGTACTTC. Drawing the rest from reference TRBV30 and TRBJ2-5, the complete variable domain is SQTIHQWPATLVQPVGSPLSLECTVEGTSNPNLYWYRQAAGRGLQLLFYSVGIGQISSEVPQNLSASRPQDRQFILSSKKLLLSDSGFYLCAWSATRTETQYFGPGTRLLVL.

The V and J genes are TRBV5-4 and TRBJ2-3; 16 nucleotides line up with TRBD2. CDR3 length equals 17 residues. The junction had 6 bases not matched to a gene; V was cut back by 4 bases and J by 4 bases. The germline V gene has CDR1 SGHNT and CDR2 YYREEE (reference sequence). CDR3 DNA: TGTGCCAGCAGCCCCGGGACTAGCGGGGGGGCGGCAGATACGCAGTATTTT. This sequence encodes CASSPGTSGGAADTQYF.

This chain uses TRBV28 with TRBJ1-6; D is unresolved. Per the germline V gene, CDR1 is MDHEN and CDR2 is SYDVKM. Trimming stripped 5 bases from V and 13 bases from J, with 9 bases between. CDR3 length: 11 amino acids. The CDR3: CASSTESPLHF. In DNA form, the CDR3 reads TGTGCCAGCAGTACCGAGTCTCCCCTCCACTTT.

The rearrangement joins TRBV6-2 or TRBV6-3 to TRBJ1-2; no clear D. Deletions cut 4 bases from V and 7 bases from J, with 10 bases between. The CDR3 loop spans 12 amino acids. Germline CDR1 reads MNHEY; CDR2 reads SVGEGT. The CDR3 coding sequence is TGTGCCAGCAGTTTGATAGCGGGTGGCTACACCTTC. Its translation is CASSLIAGGYTF.

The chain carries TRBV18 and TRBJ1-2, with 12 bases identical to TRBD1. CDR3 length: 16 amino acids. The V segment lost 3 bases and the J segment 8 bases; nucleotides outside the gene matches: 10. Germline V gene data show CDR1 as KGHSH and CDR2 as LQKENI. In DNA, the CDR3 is TGTGCCAGCTCACCCTATTCGGGACAGGGGGCGCAAGGCTACACCTTC. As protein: CASSPYSGQGAQGYTF.

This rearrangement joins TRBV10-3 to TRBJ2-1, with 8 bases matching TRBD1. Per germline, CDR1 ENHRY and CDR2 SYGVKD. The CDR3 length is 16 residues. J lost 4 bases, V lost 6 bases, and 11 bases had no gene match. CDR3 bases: TGTGCCATCAGACCCTCCACGGGACAGGCATACAATGAGCAGTTCTTC. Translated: CAIRPSTGQAYNEQFF.

This CDR3 reads CASSELPQGRPDTQYF. CDR3 DNA sequence: TGTGCCAGCAGTGAACTGCCACAGGGGAGGCCAGATACGCAGTATTTT. This chain joins TRBV6-1 and TRBJ2-3; tentative D call: TRBD1 (7 bases). The V gene's germline CDR1 is MNHNS and CDR2 SASEGT. CDR3 size: 16 residues. The V end was cut by 2 bases, the J end by 4 bases, with 16 bases between.

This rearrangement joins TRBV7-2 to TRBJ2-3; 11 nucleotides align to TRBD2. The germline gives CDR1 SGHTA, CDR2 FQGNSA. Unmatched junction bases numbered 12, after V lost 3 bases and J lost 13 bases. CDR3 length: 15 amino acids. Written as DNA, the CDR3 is TGTGCCAGCAGCTTGGCTAATCTAGCGGGGGGAGGGGAGTATTTT. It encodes CASSLANLAGGGEYF.

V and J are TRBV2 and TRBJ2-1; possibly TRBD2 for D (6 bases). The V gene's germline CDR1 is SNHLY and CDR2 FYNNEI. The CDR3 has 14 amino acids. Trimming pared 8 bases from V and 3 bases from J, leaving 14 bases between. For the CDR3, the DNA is TGTGCCAGCCAGACCGGGACTTACTACAATGAGCAGTTCTTC. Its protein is CASQTGTYYNEQFF.